These T cell receptor beta chains were read from a single sample in a study of cytomegalovirus exposure and HLA in healthy donors. TCRdb's table, derived via immunoSEQ multiplex PCR, lists solely in-frame clones and lacks some. The sample totals 200,000 to 250,000 clones. The sequencing sample was made of PBMCs. These receptors all come from a girl under 10 years old in good health and CMV-seropositive. CDR3s include the opening cysteine and the closing phenylalanine or tryptophan. D genes are given only for firm matches.

D gene: NA; V gene: TRBV29-1; J gene: TRBJ2-3; CDR3 protein: CSVEDQKGADTQYF; CDR3 DNA: TGCAGCGTTGAAGATCAGAAAGGGGCAGATACGCAGTATTTT
D gene: TRBD2; V gene: TRBV27; J gene: TRBJ2-7; CDR3 protein: CASSLGTTYEQYF; CDR3 DNA: TGTGCCAGCAGTTTAGGGACTACCTACGAGCAGTACTTC
D gene: NA; V gene: TRBV7-3; J gene: TRBJ2-5; CDR3 protein: CASSFGSKETQYF; CDR3 DNA: TGTGCCAGCAGCTTCGGGAGTAAAGAGACCCAGTACTTC
D gene: NA; V gene: TRBV7-8; J gene: TRBJ2-1; CDR3 protein: CASSPRTSRAYNEQFF; CDR3 DNA: TGTGCCAGCAGCCCACGGACTTCGCGGGCTTACAATGAGCAGTTCTTC
D gene: NA; V gene: TRBV21-1; J gene: TRBJ1-1; CDR3 protein: CASSKSAGVRDTNTEAFF; CDR3 DNA: TGTGCCAGCAGCAAATCGGCAGGGGTAAGGGATACGAACACTGAAGCTTTCTTT
D gene: NA; V gene: TRBV10-1; J gene: TRBJ2-2; CDR3 protein: CASSEIRAGELFF; CDR3 DNA: TGCGCCAGCAGTGAGATCCGGGCCGGGGAGCTGTTTTTT
D gene: NA; V gene: TRBV19; J gene: TRBJ1-5; CDR3 protein: CASISAGGQSNQPQHF; CDR3 DNA: TGTGCCAGCATTTCTGCTGGAGGCCAGAGCAATCAGCCCCAGCATTTT
D gene: NA; V gene: TRBV9; J gene: TRBJ1-1; CDR3 protein: CASSVDGGHNTEAFF; CDR3 DNA: TGTGCCAGCAGCGTAGATGGGGGACACAACACTGAAGCTTTCTTT
D gene: NA; V gene: TRBV27; J gene: TRBJ2-5; CDR3 protein: CASSLVSKETQYF; CDR3 DNA: TGTGCCAGCAGTTTAGTGTCCAAAGAGACCCAGTACTTC
D gene: TRBD2; V gene: TRBV30; J gene: TRBJ2-1; CDR3 protein: CAWSGTSGRLGQFF; CDR3 DNA: TGTGCCTGGAGTGGAACTAGCGGGCGTCTAGGGCAGTTCTTC
D gene: TRBD2; V gene: TRBV4-1; J gene: TRBJ2-7; CDR3 protein: CASSQAAVSISGTSGKYEQYF; CDR3 DNA: TGCGCCAGCAGCCAAGCAGCAGTTTCGATTTCAGGGACTAGCGGAAAGTACGAGCAGTACTTC